The next 15 T cell receptor beta chains were all read from a single sample in a study of blood T cell repertoires in COVID-19. Produced via immunoSEQ multiplex PCR; TCRdb's table is partial and in-frame only. Counted here are nearly 95,000 clones, about 74% occurring once; the ten biggest clones make up 3.9%. The sample taken for sequencing was peripheral blood. All receptors come from a man between 65 and 85 years old with COVID-19, enrolled during active disease.

The chain is built from TRBV15 and TRBJ2-7, with D maybe TRBD1 (5 bases). The CDR3 is 15 amino acids. Germline V gives CDR1 LNHNV, CDR2 YYDKDF (reference sequence). Between the trimmed V and J ends, which lost 0 bases and 3 bases, there was a span of 12 bases. The CDR3 DNA reads as TGTGCCACCAGCAGAGATCGTGCGCAGGGCTACGAGCAGTACTTC. Its translation is CATSRDRAQGYEQYF.

This clone was seen a single time. The chain has TRBV20-1 and TRBJ2-2; tentative D call: TRBD1 (5 bases). V lost 3 bases, J lost 3 bases, and 14 bases lay in between. The CDR3 contains 15 residues. In germline, CDR1 is DFQATT, CDR2 SNEGSKA (reference sequence). CDR3 loop: CSASNAGLYTGELFF. CDR3 DNA sequence: TGCAGTGCTAGTAATGCAGGGTTATACACCGGGGAGCTGTTTTTT.

V and J are TRBV4-2 and TRBJ2-7; D remains unclear. Trimming pared 2 bases from V and 4 bases from J, leaving 21 bases between. The CDR3 contains 17 residues. Germline values: CDR1 LGHNA, CDR2 YNFKEQ. The CDR3 coding sequence is TGTGCCAGCAGCCAATTGGGCAGGCCCCAGCAGAGATACGAGCAGTACTTC. Translating gives CASSQLGRPQQRYEQYF.

The chain recombines TRBV28 with TRBJ2-1; a possible D gene is TRBD1 (6 bases). V was clipped by 6 bases and J by 4 bases, with 13 bases between them. The CDR3 spans 14 residues. Germline loops: CDR1 MDHEN, CDR2 SYDVKM. Written as DNA, the CDR3 is TGTGCCAGCAGACTGACAGGCCCTTACAATGAGCAGTTCTTC. It encodes CASRLTGPYNEQFF.

The chain joins TRBV6-5 to TRBJ1-2; 12 positions agree with TRBD1. The V gene's germline CDR1 is MNHEY and CDR2 SVGAGI. The J segment lost 6 bases and the V segment lost 7 bases, leaving 6 bases of the junction unmatched. This CDR3 region has 14 residues. The CDR3 nucleotides read TGTGCCAGCACCCGGGACAGGGGGCAAAATGGCTACACCTTC. This gives the protein CASTRDRGQNGYTF.

This chain uses TRBV6-5 with TRBJ2-1; 7 nucleotides agree with TRBD2. CDR1 is MNHEY, CDR2 SVGAGI, per germline. J gave up 5 bases and V 0 bases, and 7 bases lay outside the gene matches. The CDR3 contains 16 residues. This CDR3 is CASSYSQRDKDNEQFF. The CDR3 bases are TGTGCCAGCAGTTACTCTCAGCGGGATAAGGACAATGAGCAGTTCTTC.

The rearrangement links TRBV19 to TRBJ2-2; TRBD2 matches 10 bases. This CDR3 contains 19 residues. J gave up 4 bases and V 0 bases, and 11 bases lay outside the gene matches. CDR1 LNHDA and CDR2 SQIVND come from the germline V gene (reference sequence). The CDR3 sequence is CASSIEKSGRARGTGELFF. The CDR3 coding sequence is TGTGCCAGTAGTATAGAAAAAAGCGGGAGGGCCAGGGGCACCGGGGAGCTGTTTTTT.

The gene calls are TRBV6-5 and TRBJ1-2; a possible D gene is TRBD1 (6 bases). This CDR3 contains 13 residues. Germline V CDR1 and CDR2: MNHEY, SVGAGI. Deletions cut 2 bases from V and 8 bases from J, with 12 bases between. CDR3 amino acids: CASSYPGTWGYTF. CDR3 coding DNA: TGTGCCAGCAGTTACCCCGGGACATGGGGCTACACCTTC.

This clone showed up just a few times. The chain carries TRBV24-1 and TRBJ2-5, with D possibly being TRBD2 (6 bases). The CDR3 has 16 amino acids. Trimming pared 2 bases from V and 4 bases from J, leaving 16 bases between. The V gene's germline CDR1 is KGHDR and CDR2 SFDVKD. DNA of the CDR3: TGTGCCACCAGTGATTCCCTCTTGGGGAGGTTAGAGACCCAGTACTTC. This translates into CATSDSLLGRLETQYF.

This clone was counted between two and nine times. This rearrangement joins TRBV5-1 to TRBJ2-1, with 14 bases identical to TRBD2. The CDR3 runs to 17 residues. The germline CDR1 and CDR2 sequences are SGHRS and YFSETQ. V was clipped by 4 bases and J by 1 base; unmatched bases: 4. CDR3 sequence: CASSGTSGRYSYNEQFF. CDR3 bases: TGCGCCAGCAGCGGGACTAGCGGGAGATATTCCTACAATGAGCAGTTCTTC. The full variable domain, in which reference TRBV5-1 and TRBJ2-1 provide the parts outside the CDR3, is KAGVTQTPRYLIKTRGQQVTLSCSPISGHRSVSWYQQTPGQGLQFLFEYFSETQRNKGNFPGRFSGRQFSNSRSEMNVSTLELGDSALYLCASSGTSGRYSYNEQFFGPGTRLTVL.

V is TRBV30 and J is TRBJ2-5, with 14 bases lining up with TRBD2. V lost 5 bases and J lost 4; bases outside the gene matches: 12. In germline, CDR1 is GTSNPN, CDR2 SVGIG (reference sequence). This CDR3 region has 17 residues. The CDR3 bases are TGTGCCTGGGGACTAGCGGGAGGCCACGAATGGGGAGAGACCCAGTACTTC. Protein sequence: CAWGLAGGHEWGETQYF.

V is TRBV5-5 and J is TRBJ1-2, with no clear D. Trimming stripped 0 bases from V and 0 bases from J, with 12 bases between. Germline CDR1 is SGHKS and CDR2 is YYEKEE (reference sequence). The CDR3 has 16 amino acids. CDR3 DNA sequence: TGTGCCAGCAGCTTGGAGGGAGCCAGTCCTAACTATGGCTACACCTTC. Amino acid sequence: CASSLEGASPNYGYTF.

V usage is TRBV3-1 (or the pseudogene TRBV3-2) and J usage is TRBJ2-7; D perhaps matches TRBD1 (6 bases). This CDR3 has 13 amino acids. Germline V lookup: CDR1 LGHDT, CDR2 YNNKEL (reference sequence). V dropped 4 bases and J dropped 6 bases, with 13 bases sitting between them. CDR3 protein: CASSRTGLGEQYF. DNA of the CDR3: TGTGCCAGCAGCCGCACAGGGTTGGGCGAGCAGTACTTC.

The chain joins TRBV21-1 to TRBJ2-3; the table's D call, TRBD2, was not checked against the DNA. TRBV21-1 is annotated as a pseudogene. This CDR3 has 12 residues. CDR3 DNA: TGTGCCAGCAGCAAAGTAAAAGATACGCAGTATTTT. Protein: CASSKVKDTQYF.

This clone was observed a handful of times. The rearrangement links TRBV6-5 to TRBJ1-6; 9 positions agree with TRBD1. Trimming at V came to 6 bases and at J to 7 bases, leaving 4 bases not matched to a gene. CDR1 and CDR2 from the germline V gene are MNHEY and SVGAGI. The CDR3 loop spans 14 amino acids. CDR3 coding DNA: TGTGCCAGCAGGACAGGGGGTGAAAATTCACCCCTCCACTTT. It codes for CASRTGGENSPLHF.